Listed below are T cell receptor beta chains from one sample, sequenced in a study of shared clonotypes between healthy human individuals. The data were produced by immunoSEQ multiplex PCR, yet TCRdb's version contains in-frame clones alone and is incomplete. The repertoire has 2,500,000 or so clones, over 85% of them found once; the top ten carry 0.36%. Sequenced: naive CD4+ T cells from PBMCs. The receptor source for this set is a man between 18 and 35 years old in good health. Some clones in this sample may be carry-over from other donors' samples. CDR3s include the opening cysteine and the closing phenylalanine or tryptophan. A D gene is named only where the DNA matches it firmly. Some rows mark clone size as missing; the rest say once, few, many or name a class of expanded clone.

J gene,V gene,clone size,D gene,CDR3 DNA,CDR3 protein
TRBJ2-1,TRBV7-2,NA,TRBD2,TGTGCCAGCAGCTTCTCTAGCGGGATATACAATGAGCAGTTCTTC,CASSFSSGIYNEQFF
TRBJ1-4,TRBV15,NA,TRBD1,TGTGCCACCAGCAGGACAGGGACGCGGGTGGATGAAAAACTGTTTTTT,CATSRTGTRVDEKLFF
TRBJ1-3,TRBV30,NA,NA,TGTGCCTGGAGTGTAATTGGGGGGGCAATCTCTGGAAACACCATATATTTT,CAWSVIGGAISGNTIYF
TRBJ2-7,TRBV11-3,NA,TRBD1,TGTGCCAGCAGCTTAGGGGGACAGGCGACCTACGAGCAGTACTTC,CASSLGGQATYEQYF
TRBJ2-1,TRBV9,NA,NA,TGTGCCAGCAGCGTGGGGGTCCCTAACAATGAGCAGTTCTTC,CASSVGVPNNEQFF
TRBJ2-6,TRBV19,NA,NA,TGTGCCAGTAGTCCCTCGCGGGGCCCCTCTGGGGCCAACGTCCTGACTTTC,CASSPSRGPSGANVLTF
TRBJ2-3,TRBV9,once,TRBD1,TGTGCCAGCAGCGTCAGACCAATTCGGGACAGGGTACCAGATACGCAGTATTTT,CASSVRPIRDRVPDTQYF
TRBJ1-1,TRBV7-2,NA,TRBD1,TGTGCCAGCAGCTTAGTGTGGCAGGGGGCAGGGAGAGCTTTCTTT,CASSLVWQGAGRAFF
TRBJ2-3,TRBV18,NA,NA,TGTGCCAGCTCCAAAGGAACAGATACGCAGTATTTT,CASSKGTDTQYF
TRBJ2-7,TRBV7-2,NA,NA,TGTGCCAGCAGCAGGGGAGCCTACGAGCAGTACTTC,CASSRGAYEQYF
TRBJ1-1,TRBV28,once,NA,TGTGCCAGCAGCCTAGGGGGGACCCAAATGAACACTGAAGCTTTCTTT,CASSLGGTQMNTEAFF
TRBJ1-5,TRBV28,once,NA,TGTGCCAGCAGCTCCGAGGGGGCCCAGCATTTT,CASSSEGAQHF
TRBJ1-2,TRBV15,NA,NA,TGTGCCACCAGCTATATCGGGGGACTGAGCTATGGCTACACCTTC,CATSYIGGLSYGYTF
TRBJ2-1,TRBV15,NA,NA,TGTGCCACCAGCAGAGGGGGAGTAGCGATAGGTGAGCAGTTCTTC,CATSRGGVAIGEQFF
TRBJ2-1,TRBV7-2,NA,NA,TGTGCCAGCAGCTTACTAAGGAGGGGTGAGCAGTTCTTC,CASSLLRRGEQFF
TRBJ2-1,TRBV5-1,NA,NA,TGCGCCAGCAGCTCCCAGACTGTGTACAATGAGCAGTTCTTC,CASSSQTVYNEQFF
TRBJ2-7,TRBV5-1,NA,NA,TGCGCCAGCAGCTTGTTTGGACAGCCCTACGAGCAGTACTTC,CASSLFGQPYEQYF
TRBJ2-7,TRBV2,NA,NA,TGTGCCAGCAGTCCCAACTACGAGCAGTACTTC,CASSPNYEQYF
TRBJ2-2,TRBV27,NA,TRBD2,TGTGCCAGCACCCGGACCTTCGGGGGGGCGGCCAACACCGGGGAGCTGTTTTTT,CASTRTFGGAANTGELFF
TRBJ2-7,TRBV6-6,NA,NA,TGTGCCAGCAGTTACTCTCGGGGCCCCTACGAGCAGTACTTC,CASSYSRGPYEQYF
TRBJ1-2,TRBV30,NA,TRBD1,TGTGCCTGGAGTTCCGGACAGGGGGACTATGGCTACACCTTC,CAWSSGQGDYGYTF
TRBJ2-5,TRBV11-1,NA,NA,TGTGCCAGCAGCTCACAGGGTCGTCAAGAGACCCAGTACTTC,CASSSQGRQETQYF
TRBJ2-7,TRBV15,NA,TRBD2,TGTGCCACCAGCAGCGACCGGAGGGGGACTAGTACCTACTTC,CATSSDRRGTSTYF
TRBJ1-1,TRBV4-1,once,NA,TGCGCCAGCAGCCATCCCCTTTCCGGCAGAGTGAACACTGAAGCTTTCTTT,CASSHPLSGRVNTEAFF
TRBJ2-1,TRBV30,NA,TRBD2,TGTGCCTGGGGCCCTACTAGCGGGATAAATGAGCAGTTCTTC,CAWGPTSGINEQFF
TRBJ2-4,TRBV28,NA,NA,TGTGCCAGCAGGCCACCGATTGGACGGCTTTTAGCCAAAAACATTCAGTACTTC,CASRPPIGRLLAKNIQYF
TRBJ1-2,TRBV19,NA,NA,TGTGCCAGTAGTGACATCGATAGGTACTATGGCTACACCTTC,CASSDIDRYYGYTF
TRBJ1-6,TRBV11-2,NA,NA,TGTGCCAGCAGCTCGACGGTTGGAGCCCTCCACTTT,CASSSTVGALHF
TRBJ2-1,TRBV5-1,NA,NA,TGCGCCAGCAGCACCACTAGCAGAGACAATGAGCAGTTCTTC,CASSTTSRDNEQFF
TRBJ1-5,TRBV5-6,NA,TRBD1,TGTGCCAGCAGCCTGTATGGACAGGGCGCAGGCAATCAGCCCCAGCATTTT,CASSLYGQGAGNQPQHF
TRBJ2-1,TRBV5-1,NA,TRBD2,TGCGCCAGCAGCACTGGGACTAGCGGATACAATGAGCAGTTCTTC,CASSTGTSGYNEQFF
TRBJ2-5,TRBV19,NA,NA,TGTGCCAGTAGGTCTTTGGGCGACCAAGAGACCCAGTACTTC,CASRSLGDQETQYF
TRBJ1-4,TRBV28,NA,NA,TGTGCCAGCAGGATGGGGGGCCTAGGTGAAAAACTGTTTTTT,CASRMGGLGEKLFF
TRBJ1-2,TRBV10-3,NA,NA,TGTGCCATCAGTGAGTCGGGTCCCCTGCGGGACTATGGCTACACCTTC,CAISESGPLRDYGYTF
TRBJ2-2,TRBV29-1,NA,NA,TGCAGCGCTGGAAGGGGGGAGAGCACCGGGGAGCTGTTTTTT,CSAGRGESTGELFF
TRBJ1-2,TRBV18,NA,NA,TGTGCCAGCTCACCAGATAAATTGGCCCTTGAAGGCTACACCTTC,CASSPDKLALEGYTF
TRBJ1-4,TRBV10-2,NA,NA,TGCGCCAGCAGTGAGAGGGGGGCAGATAATGAAAAACTGTTTTTT,CASSERGADNEKLFF
TRBJ2-7,TRBV5-4,NA,NA,TGTGCCAGCAGCTTGGTGGGCGCCGGGTTCTACGAGCAGTACTTC,CASSLVGAGFYEQYF
TRBJ1-3,TRBV4-3,NA,NA,TGCGCCAGCAGCCAATTGGACAGCTCTGGAAACACCATATATTTT,CASSQLDSSGNTIYF
TRBJ1-5,TRBV28,NA,NA,TGTGCCAGCAGTGGGCCATGGGGCGGGCAGTATCAGCCCCAGCATTTT,CASSGPWGGQYQPQHF
TRBJ1-1,TRBV18,NA,NA,TGTGCCAGCTCACCGGGCTTTGGGGGGAACACTGAAGCTTTCTTT,CASSPGFGGNTEAFF
TRBJ2-7,TRBV6-1,NA,NA,TGTGCCAGCGGATCTCGGGACGCCTACGAGCAGTACTTC,CASGSRDAYEQYF
TRBJ2-7,TRBV7-2,NA,NA,TGTGCCAGCAGCTTGGCGCAGAACTACGAGCAGTACTTC,CASSLAQNYEQYF
TRBJ2-7,TRBV5-1,NA,TRBD2,TGCGCCAGCAGCAAGGGACTAGCGGGAGTCTCCTACGAGCAGTACTTC,CASSKGLAGVSYEQYF
TRBJ2-7,TRBV5-1,NA,TRBD2,TGCGCCAGCAGCTTGGCGGGAGGGCCGTACGAGCAGTACTTC,CASSLAGGPYEQYF
TRBJ2-1,TRBV28,NA,NA,TGTGCCAGCAGCACCCGGGTGCTAAACAATGAGCAGTTCTTC,CASSTRVLNNEQFF
TRBJ2-7,TRBV9,once,NA,TGTGCCAGCAGTCGAAGGGGCAGGGGCCTTTCCTACGAGCAGTACTTC,CASSRRGRGLSYEQYF
TRBJ1-1,TRBV4-1,NA,NA,TGCGCCAGCAGCCTCCCCCCCCAGGGGCACATTGAAGCTTTCTTT,CASSLPPQGHIEAFF
TRBJ2-5,TRBV10-2,NA,TRBD2,TGCGCCAGCAGTGTGGGCGGGAGGGCGGAGACCCAGTACTTC,CASSVGGRAETQYF
TRBJ2-5,TRBV10-1,NA,NA,TGCGCCAGCATCCACACCGGGACCCACATGTACCAAGAGACCCAGTACTTC,CASIHTGTHMYQETQYF
TRBJ2-7,TRBV12-5,NA,NA,TGTGCTAGTGGTTTGGGGGGTGGCGAGCAGTACTTC,CASGLGGGEQYF